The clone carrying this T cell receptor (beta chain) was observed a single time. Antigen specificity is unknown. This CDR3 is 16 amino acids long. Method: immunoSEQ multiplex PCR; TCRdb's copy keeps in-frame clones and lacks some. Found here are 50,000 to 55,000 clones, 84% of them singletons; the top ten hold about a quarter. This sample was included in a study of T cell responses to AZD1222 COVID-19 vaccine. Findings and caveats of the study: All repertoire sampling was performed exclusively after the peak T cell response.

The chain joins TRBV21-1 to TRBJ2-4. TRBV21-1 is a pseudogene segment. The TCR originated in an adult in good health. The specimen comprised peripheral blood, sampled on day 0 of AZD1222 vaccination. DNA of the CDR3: TGTGCCAGCAGCCCTCGAGGCGGGACACCACCCCCCATTCAGTACTTC. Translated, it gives CASSPRGGTPPPIQYF.